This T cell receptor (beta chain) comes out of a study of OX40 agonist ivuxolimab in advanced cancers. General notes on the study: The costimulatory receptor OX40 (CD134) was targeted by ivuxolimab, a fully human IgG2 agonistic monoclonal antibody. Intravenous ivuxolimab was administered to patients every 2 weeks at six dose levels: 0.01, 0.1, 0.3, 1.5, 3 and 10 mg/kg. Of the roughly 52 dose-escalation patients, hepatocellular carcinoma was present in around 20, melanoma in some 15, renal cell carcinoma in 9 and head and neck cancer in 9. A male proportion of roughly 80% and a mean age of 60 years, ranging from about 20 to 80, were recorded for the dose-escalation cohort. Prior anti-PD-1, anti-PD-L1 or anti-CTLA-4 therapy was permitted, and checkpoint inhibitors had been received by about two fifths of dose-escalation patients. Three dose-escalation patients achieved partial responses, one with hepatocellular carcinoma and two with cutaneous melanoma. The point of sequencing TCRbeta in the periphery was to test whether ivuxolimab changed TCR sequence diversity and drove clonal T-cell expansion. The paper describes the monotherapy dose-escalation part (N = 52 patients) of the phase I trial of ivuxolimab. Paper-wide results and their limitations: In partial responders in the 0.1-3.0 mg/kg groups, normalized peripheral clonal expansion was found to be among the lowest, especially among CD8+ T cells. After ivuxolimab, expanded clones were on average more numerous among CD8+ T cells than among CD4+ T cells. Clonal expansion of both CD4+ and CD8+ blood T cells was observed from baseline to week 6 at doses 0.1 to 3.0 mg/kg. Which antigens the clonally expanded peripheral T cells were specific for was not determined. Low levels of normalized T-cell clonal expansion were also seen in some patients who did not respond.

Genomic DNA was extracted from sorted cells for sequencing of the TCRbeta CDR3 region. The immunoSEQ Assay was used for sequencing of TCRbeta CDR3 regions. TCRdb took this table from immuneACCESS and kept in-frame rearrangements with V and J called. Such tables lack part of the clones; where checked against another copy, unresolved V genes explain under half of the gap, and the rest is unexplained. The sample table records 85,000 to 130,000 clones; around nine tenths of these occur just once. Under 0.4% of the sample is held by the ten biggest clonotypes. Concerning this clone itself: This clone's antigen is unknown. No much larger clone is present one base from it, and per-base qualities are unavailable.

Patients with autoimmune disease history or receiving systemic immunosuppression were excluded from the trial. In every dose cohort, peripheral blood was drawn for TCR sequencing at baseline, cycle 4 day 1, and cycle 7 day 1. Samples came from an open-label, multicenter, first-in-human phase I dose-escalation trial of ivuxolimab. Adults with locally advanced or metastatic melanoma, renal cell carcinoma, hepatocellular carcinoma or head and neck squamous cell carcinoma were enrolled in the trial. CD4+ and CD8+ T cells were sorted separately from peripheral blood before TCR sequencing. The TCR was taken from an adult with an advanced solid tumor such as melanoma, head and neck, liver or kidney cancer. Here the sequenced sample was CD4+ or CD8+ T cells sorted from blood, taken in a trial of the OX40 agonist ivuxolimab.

Read as DNA, the sequence is TGTGCCAGCTCACCCCCAACGACAGCCGGATCAATGTTGCAGTTCTTC. Its product reads: CASSPPTTAGSMLQFF. This sequence uses TRBV18 and TRBJ2-1; TRBD1 is a possible D gene, resting on 5 matching bases. The V end loses 3 bases and the J end loses 12 bases, and a stretch of 24 bases separates them. Reading from cysteine to phenylalanine, the CDR3 counts 16 amino acids. Only the CDR3 DNA stays, 48 bases, in frame from base 1. The germline V gene sets CDR1 to KGHSH and CDR2 to LQKENI.